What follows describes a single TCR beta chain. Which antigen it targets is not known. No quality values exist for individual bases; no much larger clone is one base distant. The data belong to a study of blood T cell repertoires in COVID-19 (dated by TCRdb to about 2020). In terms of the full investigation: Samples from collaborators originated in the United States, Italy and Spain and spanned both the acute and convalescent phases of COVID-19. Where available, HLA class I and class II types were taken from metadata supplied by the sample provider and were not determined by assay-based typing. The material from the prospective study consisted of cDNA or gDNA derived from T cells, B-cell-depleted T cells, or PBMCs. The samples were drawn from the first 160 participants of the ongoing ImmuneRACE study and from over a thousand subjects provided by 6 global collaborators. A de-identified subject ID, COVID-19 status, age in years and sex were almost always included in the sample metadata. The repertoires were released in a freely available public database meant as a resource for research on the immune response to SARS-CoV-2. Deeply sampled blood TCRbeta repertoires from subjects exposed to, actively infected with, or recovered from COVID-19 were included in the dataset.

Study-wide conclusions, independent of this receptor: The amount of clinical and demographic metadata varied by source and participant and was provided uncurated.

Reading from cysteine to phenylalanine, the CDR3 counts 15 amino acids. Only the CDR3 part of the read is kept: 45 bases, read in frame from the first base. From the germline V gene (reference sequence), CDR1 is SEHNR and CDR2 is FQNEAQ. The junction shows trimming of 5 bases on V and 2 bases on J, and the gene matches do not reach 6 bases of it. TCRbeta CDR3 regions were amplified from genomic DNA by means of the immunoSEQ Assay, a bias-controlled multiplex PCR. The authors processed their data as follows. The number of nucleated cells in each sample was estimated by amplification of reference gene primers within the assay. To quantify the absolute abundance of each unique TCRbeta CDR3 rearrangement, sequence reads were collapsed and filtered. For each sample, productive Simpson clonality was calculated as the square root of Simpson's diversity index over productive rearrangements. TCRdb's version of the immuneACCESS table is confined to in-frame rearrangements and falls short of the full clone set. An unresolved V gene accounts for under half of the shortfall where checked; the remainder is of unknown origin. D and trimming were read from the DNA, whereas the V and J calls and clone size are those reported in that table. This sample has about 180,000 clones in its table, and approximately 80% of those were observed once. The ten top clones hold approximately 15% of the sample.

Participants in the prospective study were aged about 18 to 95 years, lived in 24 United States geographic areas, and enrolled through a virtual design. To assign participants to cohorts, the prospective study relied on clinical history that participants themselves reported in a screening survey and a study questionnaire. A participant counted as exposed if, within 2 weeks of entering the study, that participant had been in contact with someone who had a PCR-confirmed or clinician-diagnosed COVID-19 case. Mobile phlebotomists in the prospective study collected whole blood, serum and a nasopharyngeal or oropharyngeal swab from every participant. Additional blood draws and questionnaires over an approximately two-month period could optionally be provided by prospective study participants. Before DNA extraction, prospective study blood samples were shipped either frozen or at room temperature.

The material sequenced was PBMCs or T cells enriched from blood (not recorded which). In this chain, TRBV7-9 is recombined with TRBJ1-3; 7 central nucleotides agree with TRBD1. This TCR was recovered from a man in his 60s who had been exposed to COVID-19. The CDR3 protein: CASSPDRSTGNTIYF. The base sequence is TGTGCCAGCAGCCCGGACAGGAGCACTGGAAACACCATATATTTT.